This TCR beta chain was observed in a study of cytomegalovirus exposure and HLA in healthy donors. PCR used 60 Vbeta primers and 13 Jbeta primers. Profiled with immunoSEQ multiplex PCR; TCRdb holds only in-frame clones, not every one. The table records about 170,000 clones, approximately 80% of them present only once. V shed 4 bases, J shed 2 bases, and the junction held 8 bases outside the gene matches. The CDR3 contains 17 residues. Germline CDR1 SGHAT, CDR2 FQNNGV. J is TRBJ1-4 and V is TRBV11-2, with 9 bases fitting TRBD1. The material sequenced was PBMCs. The TCR comes from a woman between 45 and 60 years old in good health and CMV-seronegative. This CDR3 is CASSSGTGFVTNEKLFF. CDR3 DNA: TGTGCCAGCAGCTCCGGGACAGGGTTTGTCACTAATGAAAAACTGTTTTTT.